This T cell receptor (beta chain) comes out of a study of memory CD4+ T cells and cytomegalovirus serostatus. Turning to the study itself: Healthy Belgian adult donors included 9 or 10 CMV-positive and approximately 25 CMV-negative people.

The sort gate was single viable CD3+CD4+CD8-CD45RO+ cells for memory CD4+ T cells. With respect to this clone: Its target is not known.

Libraries were prepared by immunoSEQ multiplex PCR; TCRdb keeps only in-frame clonotypes and omits some of them. The table shows 35,000 to 40,000 clones, with 79% occurring only once. Trimming pared 7 bases from V and 10 bases from J, leaving 16 bases between. The CDR3 consists of 12 residues. Germline V gene data show CDR1 as MDHEN and CDR2 as SYDVKM. Study-wide results and caveats: About 40% of the roughly 150 known CMV-associated TCRbeta sequences appeared in CD4+ memory.

The specimen was memory CD4+ T cells from blood. The TCR originated in an adult in good health and CMV-seropositive. This chain joins TRBV28 and TRBJ1-1; D is ambiguous. CDR3 loop: CASTVIGIGAFF. CDR3 DNA sequence: TGTGCCAGCACGGTGATCGGGATTGGAGCTTTCTTT.